The source of this TCR beta chain is a study of OX40 agonist ivuxolimab in advanced cancers. Study details: Cancers in dose escalation were hepatocellular, melanoma, renal cell and head and neck. Partial responses were achieved by three patients, one with hepatocellular carcinoma and two with cutaneous melanoma. Notes on the study in general: At doses 0.1 to 3.0 mg/kg, CD4+ and CD8+ clones expanded.

As concerns this clone: Its target is unknown.

V was cut by 1 base and J by 0 bases, with 12 bases left in between. Germline V lookup: CDR1 SGHTA, CDR2 FQGNSA. The CDR3 contains 17 residues. The method was immunoSEQ multiplex PCR; TCRdb's version includes in-frame clones alone and lacks a portion of them. Of 70,000 to 90,000 clones detected, around four fifths appear once; the ten largest clones hold 1.5% to 2%. This TCR came from an adult with an advanced solid tumor such as melanoma, head and neck, liver or kidney cancer. Sequenced material: CD4+ or CD8+ T cells sorted from blood, taken in a trial of the OX40 agonist ivuxolimab. The chain has TRBV7-2 and TRBJ2-2; D is ambiguous. CDR3 DNA sequence: TGTGCCAGCAGCTTAGTCGGCTCTTTATCGAACACCGGGGAGCTGTTTTTT. Its translation is CASSLVGSLSNTGELFF.